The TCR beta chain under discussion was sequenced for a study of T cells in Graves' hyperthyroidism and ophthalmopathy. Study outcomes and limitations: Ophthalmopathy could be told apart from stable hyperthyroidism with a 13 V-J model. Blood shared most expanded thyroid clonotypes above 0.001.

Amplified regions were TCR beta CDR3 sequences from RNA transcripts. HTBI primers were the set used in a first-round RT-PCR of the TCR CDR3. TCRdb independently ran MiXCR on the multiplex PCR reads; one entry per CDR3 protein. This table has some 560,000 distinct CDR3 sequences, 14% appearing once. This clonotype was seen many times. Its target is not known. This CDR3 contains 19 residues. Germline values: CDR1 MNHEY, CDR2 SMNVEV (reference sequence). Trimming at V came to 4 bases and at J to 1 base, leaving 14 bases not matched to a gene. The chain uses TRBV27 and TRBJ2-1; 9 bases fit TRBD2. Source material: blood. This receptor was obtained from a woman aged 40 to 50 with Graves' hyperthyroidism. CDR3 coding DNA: TGTGCCAGCAGTTGGACTAGCGTAACATCGGGTAGGTCCTACAATGAGCAGTTCTTC. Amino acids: CASSWTSVTSGRSYNEQFF.